This is a list of T cell receptor beta chains from one sample in a study of CD8 T cells in ankylosing spondylitis. TCRdb reprocessed the 5' RACE reads with MiXCR, giving one entry per CDR3 protein. Of about 340,000 distinct CDR3 sequences in the sample, roughly 15% were seen once. The sequencing sample was made of blood, either unsorted or a sorted T cell fraction (not recorded which). All receptors derive from a male donor with ankylosing spondylitis or in good health (not recorded which). Both conserved end residues are part of each CDR3. The D gene is left open where the match is weak. Clone size, where shown, is once, few, many, or a class for clones that have expanded.

j_call: TRBJ1-2
v_call: TRBV5-1
clone_size: few
d_call: TRBD1
cdr3_aa: CASRPVYRGDYGYTF
cdr3_nt: TGCGCCAGCAGACCCGTTTACAGGGGTGACTATGGCTACACCTTC

j_call: TRBJ1-4
v_call: TRBV12-3/TRBV12-4
clone_size: .
d_call: .
cdr3_aa: CASSLLPTQRASEKLFF
cdr3_nt: TGTGCCAGCAGTTTACTCCCGACCCAAAGGGCGTCGGAAAAACTGTTTTTT

j_call: TRBJ2-5
v_call: TRBV7-2
clone_size: .
d_call: TRBD2
cdr3_aa: CASSQPSGRGAQYF
cdr3_nt: TGTGCCAGCAGTCAGCCTTCGGGACGGGGGGCCCAGTACTTC

j_call: TRBJ2-3
v_call: TRBV5-1
clone_size: few
d_call: TRBD1
cdr3_aa: CASSPTTTGRGTDTQYF
cdr3_nt: TGCGCCAGCAGCCCGACTACGACAGGGCGCGGCACAGATACGCAGTATTTT

j_call: TRBJ2-5
v_call: TRBV6-5
clone_size: few
d_call: .
cdr3_aa: CASSYGARGGETQYF
cdr3_nt: TGTGCCAGCAGTTACGGGGCCCGAGGGGGAGAGACCCAGTACTTC

j_call: TRBJ2-7
v_call: TRBV2
clone_size: .
d_call: TRBD1
cdr3_aa: CASSEAGGQSYEQYF
cdr3_nt: TGTGCCAGCAGTGAAGCAGGGGGACAGTCCTACGAGCAGTACTTC

j_call: TRBJ1-1
v_call: TRBV9
clone_size: few
d_call: .
cdr3_aa: CASSVARGATEAFF
cdr3_nt: TGTGCCAGCAGCGTAGCCCGGGGGGCCACTGAAGCTTTCTTT

j_call: TRBJ1-5
v_call: TRBV29-1
clone_size: .
d_call: .
cdr3_aa: CSVSSGRDQPQHF
cdr3_nt: TGCAGCGTCTCATCGGGGAGGGATCAGCCCCAGCATTTT

j_call: TRBJ2-3
v_call: TRBV12-3/TRBV12-4
clone_size: few
d_call: TRBD2
cdr3_aa: CASRAGGLAFLGLDTQYF
cdr3_nt: TGTGCCAGCAGGGCCGGGGGACTAGCCTTTCTGGGTCTCGATACGCAGTATTTT

j_call: TRBJ2-4
v_call: TRBV3-1
clone_size: .
d_call: .
cdr3_aa: CASSQEGKGNIQYF
cdr3_nt: TGTGCCAGCAGCCAAGAGGGGAAGGGAAACATTCAGTACTTC

j_call: TRBJ2-6
v_call: TRBV4-1
clone_size: few
d_call: TRBD1
cdr3_aa: CASSQDSRTGISGANVLTF
cdr3_nt: TGCGCCAGCAGCCAAGATTCCCGGACAGGGATCTCTGGGGCCAACGTCCTGACTTTC

j_call: TRBJ2-7
v_call: TRBV27
clone_size: .
d_call: TRBD2
cdr3_aa: CASLAGLSEGTYEQYF
cdr3_nt: TGTGCCAGCCTAGCGGGTCTCTCCGAGGGTACCTACGAGCAGTACTTC

j_call: TRBJ2-2
v_call: TRBV20-1
clone_size: .
d_call: TRBD2
cdr3_aa: CSALGTSGNTGELFF
cdr3_nt: TGCAGTGCCCTCGGGACTAGCGGTAACACCGGGGAGCTGTTTTTT

j_call: TRBJ2-3
v_call: TRBV5-1
clone_size: .
d_call: .
cdr3_aa: CASSARTAGDTQYF
cdr3_nt: TGCGCAAGCAGCGCCAGGACAGCGGGAGATACGCAGTATTTT

j_call: TRBJ1-3
v_call: TRBV10-2
clone_size: .
d_call: .
cdr3_aa: CASQQGTGNTIYF
cdr3_nt: TGCGCCAGCCAACAGGGTACTGGAAACACCATATATTTT

j_call: TRBJ2-5
v_call: TRBV13
clone_size: once
d_call: TRBD2
cdr3_aa: CASSLLAGGPETQYF
cdr3_nt: TGTGCCAGCAGCTTATTAGCGGGGGGGCCAGAGACCCAGTACTTC

j_call: TRBJ2-3
v_call: TRBV11-3
clone_size: few
d_call: .
cdr3_aa: CASSSGYTQYF
cdr3_nt: TGTGCCAGCAGCTCCGGATATACGCAGTATTTT

j_call: TRBJ1-5
v_call: TRBV6-2/TRBV6-3
clone_size: few
d_call: .
cdr3_aa: CASSRGRDTTYNQPQHF
cdr3_nt: TGTGCCAGCAGTAGAGGCCGGGACACTACTTACAATCAGCCCCAGCATTTT

j_call: TRBJ2-3
v_call: TRBV12-3/TRBV12-4
clone_size: .
d_call: .
cdr3_aa: CASTHSRGSTDTQYF
cdr3_nt: TGTGCCAGCACCCACAGTCGGGGGAGCACAGATACGCAGTATTTT

j_call: TRBJ1-3
v_call: TRBV12-3/TRBV12-4
clone_size: few
d_call: .
cdr3_aa: CASRDRNTIYF
cdr3_nt: TGTGCCAGCAGAGACAGGAACACCATATATTTT

j_call: TRBJ2-7
v_call: TRBV6-1
clone_size: few
d_call: TRBD1
cdr3_aa: CASSADRGYEQYF
cdr3_nt: TGTGCCAGCAGCGCGGACAGGGGCTACGAGCAGTACTTC

j_call: TRBJ2-5
v_call: TRBV29-1
clone_size: many
d_call: TRBD2
cdr3_aa: CSVVTQRLAGGAETQYF
cdr3_nt: TGCAGCGTTGTGACCCAGAGGCTAGCGGGGGGCGCAGAGACCCAGTACTTC

j_call: TRBJ2-1
v_call: TRBV6-5
clone_size: few
d_call: TRBD2
cdr3_aa: CASSSTSVGSYNEQFF
cdr3_nt: TGTGCCAGCAGTTCGACTAGCGTCGGCTCCTACAATGAGCAGTTCTTC

j_call: TRBJ1-5
v_call: TRBV3-1
clone_size: .
d_call: .
cdr3_aa: CASSQGRNYQPQHF
cdr3_nt: TGTGCCAGCAGCCAAGGCAGAAACTATCAGCCCCAGCATTTT

j_call: TRBJ1-5
v_call: TRBV30
clone_size: .
d_call: .
cdr3_aa: CAYSPGSNQPQHF
cdr3_nt: TGTGCCTACTCCCCTGGGAGCAATCAGCCCCAGCATTTT

j_call: TRBJ1-1
v_call: TRBV4-2
clone_size: .
d_call: .
cdr3_aa: CASSQVGGQDTEAFF
cdr3_nt: TGTGCCAGCAGCCAAGTGGGGGGGCAGGACACTGAAGCTTTCTTT